The source of this T cell receptor (beta chain) is a study of breast tumors, draining lymph nodes, adjacent tissues (dated by TCRdb to between 2015 and 2016). In terms of the full investigation: The study compared TCR beta repertoires across tumor, adjacent nontumor tissue and axillary lymph nodes from breast cancer patients. The study was designed to assess the relationships and possible T-cell exchange between tumor, surrounding tissue and draining lymph node repertoires in human breast cancer. The paper as a whole reports these results and caveats: The conclusion that tumor T cells originate in lymph nodes was framed as consistent with a hypothesis rather than directly demonstrated. Tumor and nontumor tissue repertoires were found to be significantly more similar in luminal-like than in basal-like breast cancer. Tumors showed preferential V and J gene usage, and their T-cell repertoire diversity fell below that of lymph nodes yet above that of nontumor tissue. The data were considered consistent with the idea that most tumor T cells come from the lymph node and then expand in tumor tissue.

The lymph node samples were taken from the axillary draining lymph nodes of breast cancer patients. There are 14 amino acids in the CDR3, from cysteine to phenylalanine inclusive. Kept here is only the CDR3 DNA, which spans 42 bases and is read in frame from base 1. Relative to germline, V is missing 3 bases and J is missing 9 bases, with 4 bases of the junction outside any gene match. The germline V gene supplies CDR1 SNHLY and CDR2 FYNNEI. This clonotype was detected ten times or more. It lacks a known antigen. Per-base qualities were not stored, and no clone one base away is much larger. The sequencer was an Illumina HiSeq 2000. Multiplex PCR amplification was used to build the TCR beta chain libraries. The amplified TCR beta chain products were analyzed by high-throughput sequencing. The public reads were run again by TCRdb, first through fastp at Q25 and then through MiXCR, and only productive beta chains were kept. CDR3 protein duplicates are merged, each entry listing the most common genes and DNA. The table for this sample lists approximately 130,000 distinct CDR3 sequences; roughly 20% of them were counted only once. The top ten constitute about 2.2% of the sample.

Sequencing used axillary lymph node tissue. This TCR was sampled from a female donor with breast cancer. Some clones in this sample may be carry-over from other donors' samples. This receptor chain uses TRBV2 and TRBJ1-6, and 8 bases in between align with TRBD1. The sequenced DNA is TGTGCCAGCAGTGAGGAGGACAGGGTTTCACCCCTCCACTTT. The encoded protein is CASSEEDRVSPLHF.